What follows is one TCR beta chain and its context. Its antigen is currently unknown. This sample stems from a study of shared clonotypes between healthy human individuals. Turning to the study itself: Ranging from 18 to 49 in age, donors were a couple of women and a few men. Study-wide results and caveats: Non-shared clonotypes had lower generation probabilities than those shared by all four donors. Richness estimates generally favored naive over memory subsets.

CDR1 is SGHAT, CDR2 FQNNGV, per germline. The CDR3 is 14 residues long. V trimming: 5 bases; J trimming: 6 bases; junction bases outside the gene matches: 7. Assay used: immunoSEQ multiplex PCR; TCRdb lists only in-frame clones, some missing. The table records over a million clones, around 74% of them present only once. Investigators divided CD4+ cells into CD45RA+ naive and CD45RA-negative memory subsets. The sample taken for sequencing was memory CD4+ T cells sorted from blood. Noted subset: CD45RA-negative fraction. The rearrangement uses TRBV11-2 and TRBJ2-7; 10 bases fit TRBD2. This receptor was obtained from a man between 18 and 35 years old in good health. CDR3 in DNA: TGTGCCAGCAGCCTAAGCGGGAGGGCCGGCGAGCAGTACTTC. Translation gives CASSLSGRAGEQYF.